Described below is a single T cell receptor beta chain sequence and its context. Its target is not known. Both 60 Vbeta primers and 13 Jbeta primers went into the PCR. TCRdb's copy holds only in-frame clones and misses some; the assay was immunoSEQ multiplex PCR. The sample holds around 230,000 clones; 82% are singletons and the top ten take about 6.1%. This sample is part of a study of cytomegalovirus exposure and HLA in healthy donors. Germline trimming cut 4 bases from V and 4 bases from J; bases unmatched to any gene: 10. CDR1 and CDR2 (germline): SGDLS, YYNGEE. This CDR3 spans 16 amino acids. Study results and limitations: Sequence variants that were highly shared formed a cluster that was likely a sequencing artifact. It was confirmed in vitro that a few of the CMV-associated chains were specific for CMV antigens. Researchers catalogued roughly 150 TCR beta chains as cytomegalovirus-associated. Earlier analysis looked at TCR beta V segments, and most were productive about 87% or about 30% of the time.

The V gene is TRBV9, the J gene TRBJ2-1, with TRBD2 identical over 8 bases. Sequenced sample: PBMCs. The receptor comes from a man between 35 and 55 years old in good health and CMV-seropositive. The CDR3 loop reads CASSPSGSRDYNEQFF. The DNA for the CDR3 is TGTGCCAGCAGCCCCAGCGGGAGTAGGGATTACAATGAGCAGTTCTTC.